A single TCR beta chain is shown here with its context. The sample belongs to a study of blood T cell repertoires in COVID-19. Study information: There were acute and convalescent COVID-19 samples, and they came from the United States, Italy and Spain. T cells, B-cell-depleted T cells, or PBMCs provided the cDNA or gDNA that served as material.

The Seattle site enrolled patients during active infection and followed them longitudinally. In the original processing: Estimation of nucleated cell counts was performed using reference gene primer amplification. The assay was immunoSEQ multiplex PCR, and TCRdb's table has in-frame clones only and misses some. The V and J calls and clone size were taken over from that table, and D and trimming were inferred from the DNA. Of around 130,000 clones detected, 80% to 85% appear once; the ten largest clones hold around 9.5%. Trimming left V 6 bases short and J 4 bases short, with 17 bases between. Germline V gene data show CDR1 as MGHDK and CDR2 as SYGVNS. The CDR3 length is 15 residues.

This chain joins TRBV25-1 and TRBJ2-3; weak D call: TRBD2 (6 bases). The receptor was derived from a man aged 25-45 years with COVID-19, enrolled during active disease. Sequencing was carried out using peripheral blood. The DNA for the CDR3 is TGTGCCAGCAGCCTTCGGGCGGGGCCGGCAGATACGCAGTATTTT. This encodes CASSLRAGPADTQYF.